This record covers a single T cell receptor beta chain. Its antigen is not known. This entry belongs to a study of monozygotic twins with inflammatory bowel disease. Study observations and caveats: Clonotype sharing was lower in IBD patients than healthy twins, most markedly with disease activity.

TCRdb reanalyzed the 5' RACE reads and collapses them to one entry per CDR3 protein, without DNA. The sample totals 300,000 to 350,000 distinct CDR3 sequences. The CDR3 covers 14 residues. The germline V gene has CDR1 MNHEY and CDR2 SMNVEV (reference sequence). The J gene is TRBJ2-1, the V gene TRBV27; TCRdb's D call, TRBD2, is unchecked because there is no DNA. Sequencing was done on a sample of blood. This TCR derives from a human donor with ulcerative colitis or Crohn's disease, or a healthy co-twin of an affected twin (not recorded which). Here the CDR3 reads CASSLGGLAGEQFF.